This T cell receptor (beta chain) was recovered during a study of CDR3 diversity in severe acne. TCRdb reprocessed the PCR reads with MiXCR, giving one entry per CDR3 protein. The profile shows around 85,000 distinct CDR3 sequences, 45% to 50% of them singletons. Sequencing was done on a sample of blood. The origin of this receptor is a male donor with severe acne vulgaris.

The chain's CDR3 is CASSLLAGDSYEQYF. CDR3 in DNA: TGTGCCAGCAGCTTACTAGCGGGAGACTCCTACGAGCAGTACTTC. The chain employs TRBV7-3 and TRBJ2-7, with 10 bases that match TRBD2. The CDR3 totals 15 residues. Germline V CDR1 and CDR2: SGHTA, FQGTGA. J gave up 0 bases and V 2 bases, and 1 base lay outside the gene matches.